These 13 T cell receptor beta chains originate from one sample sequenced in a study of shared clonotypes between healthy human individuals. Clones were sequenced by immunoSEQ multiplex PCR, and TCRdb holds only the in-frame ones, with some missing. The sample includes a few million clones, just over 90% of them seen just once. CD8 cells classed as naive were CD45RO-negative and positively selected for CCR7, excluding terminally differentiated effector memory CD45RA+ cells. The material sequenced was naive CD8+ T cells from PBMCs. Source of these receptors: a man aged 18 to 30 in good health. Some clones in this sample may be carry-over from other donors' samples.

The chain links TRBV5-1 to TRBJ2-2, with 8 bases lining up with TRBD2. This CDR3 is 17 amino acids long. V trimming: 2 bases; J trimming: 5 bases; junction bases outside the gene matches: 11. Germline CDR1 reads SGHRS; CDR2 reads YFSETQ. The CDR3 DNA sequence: TGCGCCAGCAGCTTACGACTAGCGAAAAGAGGGACCGGGGAGCTGTTTTTT. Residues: CASSLRLAKRGTGELFF.

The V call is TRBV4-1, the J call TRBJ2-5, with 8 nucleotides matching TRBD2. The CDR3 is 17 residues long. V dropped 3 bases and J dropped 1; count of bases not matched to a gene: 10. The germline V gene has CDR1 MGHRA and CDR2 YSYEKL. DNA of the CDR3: TGCGCCAGCAGCCACCCTAGGAGCGGGAGCCCCCAAGAGACCCAGTACTTC. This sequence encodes CASSHPRSGSPQETQYF.

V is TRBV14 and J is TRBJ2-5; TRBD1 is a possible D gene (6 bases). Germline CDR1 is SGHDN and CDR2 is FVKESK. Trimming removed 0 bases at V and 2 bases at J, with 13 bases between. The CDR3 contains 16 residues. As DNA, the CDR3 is TGTGCCAGCAGCCAAGATGGCGAGGGGACACAAGAGACCCAGTACTTC. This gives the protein CASSQDGEGTQETQYF. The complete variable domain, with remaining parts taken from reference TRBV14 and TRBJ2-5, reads EAGVTQFPSHSVIEKGQTVTLRCDPISGHDNLYWYRRVMGKEIKFLLHFVKESKQDESGMPNNRFLAERTGGTYSTLKVQPAELEDSGVYFCASSQDGEGTQETQYFGPGTRLLVL.

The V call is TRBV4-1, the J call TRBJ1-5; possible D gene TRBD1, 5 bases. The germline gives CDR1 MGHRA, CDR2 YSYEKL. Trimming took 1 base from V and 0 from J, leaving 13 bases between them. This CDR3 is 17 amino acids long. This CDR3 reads CASSQAQEGFSNQPQHF. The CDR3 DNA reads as TGCGCCAGCAGCCAAGCACAGGAGGGATTTAGCAATCAGCCCCAGCATTTT.

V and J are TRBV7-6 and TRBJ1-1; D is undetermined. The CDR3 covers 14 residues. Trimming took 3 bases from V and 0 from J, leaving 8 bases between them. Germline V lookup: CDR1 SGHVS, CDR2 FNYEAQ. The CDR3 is CASSLAGLNTEAFF. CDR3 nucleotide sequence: TGTGCCAGCAGCTTGGCAGGCCTGAACACTGAAGCTTTCTTT.

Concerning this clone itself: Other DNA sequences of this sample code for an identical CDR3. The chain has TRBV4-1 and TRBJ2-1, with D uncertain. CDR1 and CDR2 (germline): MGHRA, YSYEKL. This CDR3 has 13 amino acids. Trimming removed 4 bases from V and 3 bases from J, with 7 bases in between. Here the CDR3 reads CASSPPNYNEQFF. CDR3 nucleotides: TGCGCCAGCAGCCCACCTAACTACAATGAGCAGTTCTTC.

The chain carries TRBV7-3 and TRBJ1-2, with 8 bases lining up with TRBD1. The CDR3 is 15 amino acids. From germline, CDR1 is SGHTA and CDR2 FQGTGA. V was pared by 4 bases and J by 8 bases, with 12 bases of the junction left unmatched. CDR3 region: CASSSTGQGARGYTF. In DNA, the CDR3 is TGTGCCAGCAGCTCCACAGGGCAGGGGGCGAGAGGCTACACCTTC.

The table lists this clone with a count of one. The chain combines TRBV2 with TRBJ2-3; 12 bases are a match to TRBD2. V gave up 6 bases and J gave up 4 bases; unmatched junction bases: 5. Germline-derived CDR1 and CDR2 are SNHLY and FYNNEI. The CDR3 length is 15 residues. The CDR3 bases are TGTGCCAGCAGGGAGACTAGCGGGAGACCAGATACGCAGTATTTT. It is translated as CASRETSGRPDTQYF.

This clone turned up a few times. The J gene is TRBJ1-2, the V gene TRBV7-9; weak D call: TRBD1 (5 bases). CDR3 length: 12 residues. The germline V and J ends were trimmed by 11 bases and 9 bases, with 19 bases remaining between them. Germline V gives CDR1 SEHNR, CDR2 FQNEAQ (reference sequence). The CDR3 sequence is CAAQERQQSYTF. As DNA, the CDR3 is TGTGCCGCACAGGAGAGACAGCAGAGCTACACCTTC.

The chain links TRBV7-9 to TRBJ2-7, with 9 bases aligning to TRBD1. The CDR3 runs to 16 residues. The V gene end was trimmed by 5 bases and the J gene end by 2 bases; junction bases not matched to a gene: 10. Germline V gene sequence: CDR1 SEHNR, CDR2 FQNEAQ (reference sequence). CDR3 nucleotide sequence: TGTGCCAGCAGCCGCCCGACTGGGACAGGGACCTACGAGCAGTACTTC. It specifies CASSRPTGTGTYEQYF.

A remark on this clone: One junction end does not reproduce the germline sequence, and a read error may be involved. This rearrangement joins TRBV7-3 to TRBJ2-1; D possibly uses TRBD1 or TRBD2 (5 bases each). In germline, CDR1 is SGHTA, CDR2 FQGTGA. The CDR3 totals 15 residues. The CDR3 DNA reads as TGTGCCAGCAGCCTAACCGGGACCCAAAACAATGAGCAGTTCTTC. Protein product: CASSLTGTQNNEQFF.

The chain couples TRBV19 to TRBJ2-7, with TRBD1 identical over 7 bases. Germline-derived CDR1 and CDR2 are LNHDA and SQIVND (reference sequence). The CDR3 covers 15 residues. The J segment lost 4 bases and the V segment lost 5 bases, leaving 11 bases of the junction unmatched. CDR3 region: CASSQRTGTVYEQYF. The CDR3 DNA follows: TGTGCCAGTAGTCAGCGAACCGGGACAGTTTACGAGCAGTACTTC. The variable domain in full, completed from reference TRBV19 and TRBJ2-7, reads DGGITQSPKYLFRKEGQNVTLSCEQNLNHDAMYWYRQDPGQGLRLIYYSQIVNDFQKGDIAEGYSVSREKKESFPLTVTSAQKNPTAFYLCASSQRTGTVYEQYFGPGTRLTVT.

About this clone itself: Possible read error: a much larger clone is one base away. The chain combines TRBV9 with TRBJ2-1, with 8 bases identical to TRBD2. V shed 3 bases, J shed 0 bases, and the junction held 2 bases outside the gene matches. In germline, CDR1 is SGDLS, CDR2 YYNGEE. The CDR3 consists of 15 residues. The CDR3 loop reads CASSESGGSYNEQFF. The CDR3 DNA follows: TGTGCCAGCAGCGAAAGCGGGGGCTCCTACAATGAGCAGTTCTTC.